This TCR beta chain was recorded in a study of T cells in Graves' hyperthyroidism and ophthalmopathy. RNA transcripts gave rise to amplified TCR beta CDR3 regions. Primed by the HTBI set, a first-round RT-PCR was run on the TCR CDR3. TCRdb recomputed calls from the multiplex PCR reads with MiXCR, one row per CDR3 protein. The data hold 300,000 to 450,000 distinct CDR3 sequences, with around 25% observed a single time. Graves' hyperthyroidism qualified as stable when ophthalmopathy did not progress within 18 months. For the diagnoses, clinical symptoms, serum thyroxine and TRAb, thyroid ultrasound and orbital computed tomography were used. V was pared by 2 bases and J by 5 bases, with 5 bases of the junction left unmatched. There are 15 residues in the CDR3. Germline-derived CDR1 and CDR2 are SGHAT and FQDESV (reference sequence). In the case of this clonotype: Its antigen is unidentified.

Study findings and constraints: Most thyroid clonotypes that were expanded above 0.001 also turned up in blood.

This TCR was recovered from a man in his forties or fifties with Graves' hyperthyroidism. Sequenced: blood. This rearrangement joins TRBV11-1 to TRBJ2-1; 8 bases are a match to TRBD1. The CDR3 spells CASSLLGQENNEQFF. The CDR3 DNA reads as TGTGCCAGCAGCTTACTGGGACAGGAAAACAATGAGCAGTTCTTC.